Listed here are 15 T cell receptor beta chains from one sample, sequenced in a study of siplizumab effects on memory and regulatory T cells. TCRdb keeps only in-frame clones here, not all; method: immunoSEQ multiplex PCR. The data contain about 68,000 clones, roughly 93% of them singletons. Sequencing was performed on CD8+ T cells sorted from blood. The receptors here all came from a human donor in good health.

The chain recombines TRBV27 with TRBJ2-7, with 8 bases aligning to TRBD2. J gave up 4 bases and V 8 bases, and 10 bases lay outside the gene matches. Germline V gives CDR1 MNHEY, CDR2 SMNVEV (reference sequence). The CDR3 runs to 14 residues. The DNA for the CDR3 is TGTGCCAGCGGCCCCCGGGGGGGCCGGTACGAGCAGTACTTC. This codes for CASGPRGGRYEQYF.

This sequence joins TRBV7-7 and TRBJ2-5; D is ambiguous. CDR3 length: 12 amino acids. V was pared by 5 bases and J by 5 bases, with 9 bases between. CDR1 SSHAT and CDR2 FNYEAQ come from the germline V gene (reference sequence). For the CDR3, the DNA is TGTGCCAGCAGCCAAGGGTTGGAGACCCAGTACTTC. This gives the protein CASSQGLETQYF. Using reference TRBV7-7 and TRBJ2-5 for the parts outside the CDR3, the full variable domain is GAGVSQSPRYKVTKRGQDVTLRCDPISSHATLYWYQQALGQGPEFLTYFNYEAQPDKSGLPSDRFSAERPEGSISTLTIQRTEQRDSAMYRCASSQGLETQYFGPGTRLLVL.

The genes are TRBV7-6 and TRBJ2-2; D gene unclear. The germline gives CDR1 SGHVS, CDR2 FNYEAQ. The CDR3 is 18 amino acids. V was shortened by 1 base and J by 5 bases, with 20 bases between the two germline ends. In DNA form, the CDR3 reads TGTGCCAGCAGCTTAGAATGGTCAGGAGACACCCCGACCGGGGAGCTGTTTTTT. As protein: CASSLEWSGDTPTGELFF.

CDR3 residues: CASSYSQGRNEQYF. CDR3 bases: TGTGCCAGCAGTTACTCCCAGGGGAGAAACGAGCAGTACTTC. V usage is TRBV6-6 and J usage is TRBJ2-7, with D perhaps matching TRBD1 (6 bases). Per the germline V gene, CDR1 is MNHNY and CDR2 is SVGAGI (reference sequence). Between the trimmed V and J ends, which lost 0 bases and 5 bases, there was a span of 11 bases. The CDR3 length is 14 residues.

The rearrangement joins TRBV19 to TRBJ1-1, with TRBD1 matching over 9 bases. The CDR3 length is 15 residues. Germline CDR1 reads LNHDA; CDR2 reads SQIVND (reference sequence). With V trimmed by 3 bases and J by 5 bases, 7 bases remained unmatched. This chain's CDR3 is CASSIWETGGTEAFF. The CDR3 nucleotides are TGTGCCAGTAGTATCTGGGAGACAGGGGGGACTGAAGCTTTCTTT.

CDR3 sequence reads: CASILWGSGTEAFF. CDR3 DNA sequence: TGTGCCAGCATCCTCTGGGGGAGCGGCACTGAAGCTTTCTTT. This chain links TRBV5-6 with TRBJ1-1, with a tentative D call TRBD1 (5 bases). CDR3 length: 14 amino acids. V shed 6 bases and J shed 4 bases, with 16 bases lying between them. CDR1 SGHDT and CDR2 YYEEEE come from the germline V gene.

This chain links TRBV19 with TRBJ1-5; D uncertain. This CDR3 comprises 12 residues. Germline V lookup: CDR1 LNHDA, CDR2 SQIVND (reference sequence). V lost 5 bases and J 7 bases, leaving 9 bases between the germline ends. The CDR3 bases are TGTGCCAGTAGTTTCAACACCCAGCCCCAGCATTTT. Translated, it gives CASSFNTQPQHF.

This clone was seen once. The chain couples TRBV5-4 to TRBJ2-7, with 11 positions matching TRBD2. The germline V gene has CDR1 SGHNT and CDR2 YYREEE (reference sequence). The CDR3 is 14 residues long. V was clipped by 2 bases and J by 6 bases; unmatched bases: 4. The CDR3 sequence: CASSFITSGGEQYF. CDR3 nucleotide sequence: TGTGCCAGCAGCTTTATTACTAGCGGGGGCGAGCAGTACTTC. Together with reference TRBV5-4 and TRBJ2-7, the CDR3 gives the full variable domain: ETGVTQSPTHLIKTRGQQVTLRCSSQSGHNTVSWYQQALGQGPQFIFQYYREEENGRGNFPPRFSGLQFPNYSSELNVNALELDDSALYLCASSFITSGGEQYFGPGTRLTVT.

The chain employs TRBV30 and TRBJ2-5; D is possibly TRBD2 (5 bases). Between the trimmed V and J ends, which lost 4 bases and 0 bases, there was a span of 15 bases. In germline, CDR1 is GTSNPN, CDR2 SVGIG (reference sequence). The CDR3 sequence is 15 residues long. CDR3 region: CAWIWVGGNQETQYF. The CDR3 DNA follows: TGTGCCTGGATATGGGTCGGAGGCAACCAAGAGACCCAGTACTTC. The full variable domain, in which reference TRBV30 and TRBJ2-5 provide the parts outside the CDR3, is SQTIHQWPATLVQPVGSPLSLECTVEGTSNPNLYWYRQAAGRGLQLLFYSVGIGQISSEVPQNLSASRPQDRQFILSSKKLLLSDSGFYLCAWIWVGGNQETQYFGPGTRLLVL.

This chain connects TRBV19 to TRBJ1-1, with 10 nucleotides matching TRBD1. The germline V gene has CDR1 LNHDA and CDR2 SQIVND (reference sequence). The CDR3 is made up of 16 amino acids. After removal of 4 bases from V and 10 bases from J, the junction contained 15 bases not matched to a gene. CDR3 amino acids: CASSTDRGLYLFGAFF. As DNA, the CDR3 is TGTGCCAGTAGTACCGACAGGGGGCTATATCTGTTTGGAGCTTTCTTT.

CDR3: CASSLGGGQTGHEQYF. In DNA, the CDR3 is TGTGCCAGCAGCTTAGGGGGGGGACAGACAGGCCACGAGCAGTACTTC. The chain uses TRBV7-2 and TRBJ2-7; TRBD1 or TRBD2 may be the D gene (7 bases each). The CDR3 loop spans 16 amino acids. Trimming took off 1 base at V and 5 bases at J, with 18 bases between the two ends. The germline V gene encodes CDR1 SGHTA and CDR2 FQGNSA. Combining the CDR3 with reference TRBV7-2 and TRBJ2-7 gives the whole variable domain GAGVSQSPSNKVTEKGKDVELRCDPISGHTALYWYRQSLGQGLEFLIYFQGNSAPDKSGLPSDRFSAERTGGSVSTLTIQRTQQEDSAVYLCASSLGGGQTGHEQYFGPGTRLTVT.

CDR3 sequence reads: CASSLWFDRGQTIAKNIQYF. CDR3 bases: TGTGCCAGCAGTTTATGGTTTGACAGGGGGCAGACTATAGCCAAAAACATTCAGTACTTC. The genes are TRBV28 and TRBJ2-4; 10 bases align to TRBD1. The CDR3 consists of 20 residues. CDR1 and CDR2 from the germline V gene are MDHEN and SYDVKM. J lost 0 bases, V lost 0 bases, and 11 bases had no gene match.

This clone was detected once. CDR3 nucleotide sequence: TGTGCCAGCAGCTTTAGCGGGGAAGAGACCCAGTACTTC. The encoded protein is CASSFSGEETQYF. This chain connects TRBV6-5 to TRBJ2-5, with 8 positions matching TRBD2. CDR1 and CDR2 (germline): MNHEY, SVGAGI. Germline trimming cut 6 bases from V and 3 bases from J; bases unmatched to any gene: 3. The CDR3 runs 13 residues.

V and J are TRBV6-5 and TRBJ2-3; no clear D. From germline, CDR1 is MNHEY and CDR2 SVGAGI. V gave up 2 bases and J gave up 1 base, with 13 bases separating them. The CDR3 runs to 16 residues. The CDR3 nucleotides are TGTGCCAGCAGTTACCCCCGTGAGTCGGGCACAGATACGCAGTATTTT. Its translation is CASSYPRESGTDTQYF.

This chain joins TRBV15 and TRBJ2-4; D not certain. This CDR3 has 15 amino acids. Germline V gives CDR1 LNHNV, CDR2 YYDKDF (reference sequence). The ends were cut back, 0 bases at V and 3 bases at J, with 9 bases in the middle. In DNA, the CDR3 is TGTGCCACCAGCAGAGATGGCAACAGCAAAAACATTCAGTACTTC. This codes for CATSRDGNSKNIQYF. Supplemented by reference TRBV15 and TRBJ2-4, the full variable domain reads DAMVIQNPRYQVTQFGKPVTLSCSQTLNHNVMYWYQQKSSQAPKLLFHYYDKDFNNEADTPDNFQSRRPNTSFCFLDIRSPGLGDTAMYLCATSRDGNSKNIQYFGAGTRLSVL.